The 9 T cell receptor beta chains below were found in one sample sequenced in a study of technical replicates of blood from a few donors. Here immunoSEQ multiplex PCR was the method, and the copy in TCRdb shows in-frame clones only, minus some. The table records under 70,000 clones, around 91% of them present only once. The sequencing sample was made of T cells isolated from PBMCs. Every receptor here comes from a human donor in good health.

The gene calls are TRBV19 and TRBJ2-7; TRBD2 matches at 7 bases. V dropped 1 base and J dropped 5; count of bases not matched to a gene: 11. Per germline, CDR1 LNHDA and CDR2 SQIVND (reference sequence). This CDR3 contains 16 residues. The CDR3 DNA follows: TGTGCCAGTAGTATAGTAGGGACTAATGTTAAAGACGAGCAGTACTTC. Protein product: CASSIVGTNVKDEQYF.

The V call is TRBV5-1, the J call TRBJ2-7, with D possibly being TRBD1 (6 bases). V gave up 0 bases and J gave up 0 bases, with 10 bases separating them. The CDR3 totals 15 residues. CDR1 is SGHRS, CDR2 YFSETQ, per germline. The CDR3 DNA is TGCGCCAGCAGCTTGGTGGGGGACACCTCCTACGAGCAGTACTTC. Translation gives CASSLVGDTSYEQYF.

CDR3 protein: CASSLGGTSYNEQFF. CDR3 DNA sequence: TGTGCCAGCAGCTTAGGCGGTACTTCCTACAATGAGCAGTTCTTC. This rearrangement joins TRBV13 to TRBJ2-1; D remains unclear. The CDR3 is made up of 15 amino acids. V was cut by 0 bases and J by 1 base, with 7 bases left in between. Germline assignment: CDR1 PRHDT and CDR2 FYEKMQ (reference sequence).

The V gene is TRBV9, the J gene TRBJ2-5; 7 bases are shared with TRBD2. The CDR3 has 16 residues. Germline V gene sequence: CDR1 SGDLS, CDR2 YYNGEE. Trimming removed 1 base from V and 5 bases from J; junction bases left unmatched: 11. CDR3 residues: CASSVREDYRSETQYF. In DNA, the CDR3 is TGTGCCAGCAGCGTACGGGAGGACTACCGATCGGAGACCCAGTACTTC.

The chain joins TRBV27 to TRBJ2-7, with D possibly being TRBD2 (6 bases). This CDR3 contains 12 residues. The V and J ends lost 1 base and 5 bases respectively, with 6 bases between them. Germline CDR1 reads MNHEY; CDR2 reads SMNVEV (reference sequence). CDR3 amino acids: CASSLWGDEQYF. CDR3 in DNA: TGTGCCAGCAGTTTATGGGGGGACGAGCAGTACTTC.

V is TRBV7-6 and J is TRBJ2-1; 9 nucleotides align to TRBD2. After removal of 4 bases from V and 5 bases from J, the junction contained 15 bases not matched to a gene. The V gene's germline CDR1 is SGHVS and CDR2 FNYEAQ. The CDR3 has 18 residues. The chain's CDR3 is CASSSPVVIAGAHNEQFF. The CDR3 region has the DNA TGTGCCAGCAGCTCACCGGTGGTGATAGCGGGAGCCCACAATGAGCAGTTCTTC.

About this clone: It is unclear where the CDR3 begins or ends on the DNA, so no DNA is shown, and the CDR3 is as TCRdb lists it. The rearrangement joins TRBV28 to TRBJ2-7; TRBD1 was called by the table and not checked on the DNA. Both ends counted, the CDR3 spans 13 residues. Germline V gene sequence: CDR1 MDHEN, CDR2 SYDVKM. CDR3 residues: CASSFLAQGEQYF.

The genes are TRBV7-2 and TRBJ1-5; D not certain. Trimming removed 3 bases from V and 4 bases from J, with 7 bases in between. This CDR3 has 13 residues. CDR1 is SGHTA and CDR2 is FQGNSA in the germline V gene. The CDR3 loop is CASSFLQNQPQHF. In nucleotides, the CDR3 is TGTGCCAGCAGCTTTCTACAGAATCAGCCCCAGCATTTT.

This chain links TRBV7-3 with TRBJ2-1; maybe TRBD1 (6 bases). CDR3 length: 14 amino acids. The V end was cut by 5 bases, the J end by 6 bases, with 14 bases between. Germline CDR1 and CDR2: SGHTA and FQGTGA. The CDR3 bases are TGTGCCAGCAGCCCTCAAACAGGGTTCAATGAGCAGTTCTTC. This gives the protein CASSPQTGFNEQFF.